The 19 T cell receptor beta chains below come from one sample, sequenced in a study of graft-versus-host responses after intestinal transplantation (dated by TCRdb to the early 2020s). No antigen has been identified for these receptors. The meaning of the sample's time point label: cells obtained before transplantation from donor or recipient. Receptors were amplified or captured by the immunoSEQ multiplex PCR assay. What TCRdb holds here is the immuneACCESS table cut down to in-frame rearrangements. Part of the clones is not present; checked against another copy, under half of the missing clones reflect an unresolved V gene, and the others are unexplained. The sample records some 110,000 clones, less than 90% of which are singletons. The ten largest make up more than 0.8% of the sample. The sample was unstimulated CD4+ T cells sorted from spleen or lymph node cells, taken before intestinal transplant. These receptors were taken from a human donor who received an intestinal transplant.

The gene calls are TRBV9 and TRBJ2-7, with a possible D match to TRBD1 (6 bases). Germline CDR1 reads SGDLS; CDR2 reads YYNGEE. The CDR3 sequence is 14 residues long. The V end lost 4 bases, the J end lost 7 bases, and 18 bases lay between the germline ends. The CDR3 loop is CASSIDDRRGEQYF. In DNA, the CDR3 is TGTGCCAGCAGCATCGACGACAGGCGTGGAGAGCAGTACTTC.

The chain uses TRBV9 and TRBJ2-5; 9 bases fit TRBD2. Germline trimming cut 0 bases from V and 1 base from J; bases unmatched to any gene: 1. The CDR3 spans 15 residues. Per the germline V gene, CDR1 is SGDLS and CDR2 is YYNGEE. In nucleotides, the CDR3 is TGTGCCAGCAGCGTAGGTAGCGGGAGCCAAGAGACCCAGTACTTC. Its translation is CASSVGSGSQETQYF. The full variable domain, in which reference TRBV9 and TRBJ2-5 provide the parts outside the CDR3, is DSGVTQTPKHLITATGQRVTLRCSPRSGDLSVYWYQQSLDQGLQFLIQYYNGEERAKGNILERFSAQQFPDLHSELNLSSLELGDSALYFCASSVGSGSQETQYFGPGTRLLVL.

The chain has TRBV12-5 and TRBJ2-5; D is unresolved. V lost 3 bases and J lost 2, with 7 bases in between. The CDR3 contains 13 residues. Per germline, CDR1 LGHNT and CDR2 FRNRAP. CDR3 DNA sequence: TGTGCTAGTGGTTTATGGGGTCAAGAGACCCAGTACTTC. Its protein product is CASGLWGQETQYF. Complete variable domain (other parts from reference TRBV12-5 and TRBJ2-5): DARVTQTPRHKVTEMGQEVTMRCQPILGHNTVFWYRQTMMQGLELLAYFRNRAPLDDSGMPKDRFSAEMPDATLATLKIQPSEPRDSAVYFCASGLWGQETQYFGPGTRLLVL.

The chain recombines TRBV6-5 with TRBJ1-2; 8 nucleotides line up with TRBD1. From germline, CDR1 is MNHEY and CDR2 SVGAGI. After removal of 5 bases from V and 8 bases from J, the junction contained 10 bases not matched to a gene. This CDR3 region has 14 residues. CDR3 protein: CASSEHGTGQGYTF. The DNA for the CDR3 is TGTGCCAGCAGTGAACACGGGACAGGTCAAGGCTACACCTTC.

V gene TRBV6-1 combines with J gene TRBJ1-2, with unresolved D. Germline-derived CDR1 and CDR2 are MNHNS and SASEGT. Between the trimmed V and J ends, which lost 5 bases and 7 bases, there was a span of 14 bases. This CDR3 comprises 13 residues. The CDR3 loop reads CASSPSRWVGYTF. As DNA, the CDR3 is TGTGCCAGCAGTCCCTCCCGTTGGGTTGGCTACACCTTC.

The V and J genes are TRBV10-2 and TRBJ2-3, with 11 bases aligning to TRBD2. Trimming at V came to 6 bases and at J to 4 bases, leaving 6 bases not matched to a gene. Germline CDR1 reads WSHSY; CDR2 reads SAAADI. This CDR3 has 15 amino acids. The CDR3 bases are TGCGCCAGCAGCGGGGTAGCGGGGGGGCCAGATACGCAGTATTTT. Translation: CASSGVAGGPDTQYF.

The chain uses TRBV6-5 and TRBJ2-5; D ambiguous. The CDR3 has 16 residues. V was trimmed by 0 bases and J by 11 bases, leaving 22 bases between them. Per germline, CDR1 MNHEY and CDR2 SVGAGI. Here the CDR3 DNA reads TGTGCCAGCAGTTACTCGACGCCACGTAGCTCCTACGGGCAGTACTTC. Protein sequence: CASSYSTPRSSYGQYF.

The V call is TRBV9, the J call TRBJ2-1; tentatively, D is TRBD2 (6 bases). V was clipped by 3 bases and J by 7 bases, with 23 bases between them. Germline CDR1 reads SGDLS; CDR2 reads YYNGEE. The CDR3 length is 17 residues. This CDR3 reads CASSAAWGGMKWNEQFF. DNA for the CDR3: TGTGCCAGCAGCGCGGCATGGGGCGGGATGAAGTGGAATGAGCAGTTCTTC.

The V gene is TRBV10-3, the J gene TRBJ2-7, with 7 nucleotides matching TRBD1. Germline trimming cut 0 bases from V and 0 bases from J; bases unmatched to any gene: 8. The CDR3 contains 17 residues. From germline, CDR1 is ENHRY and CDR2 SYGVKD. CDR3 sequence: CAISESPDRPFSYEQYF. CDR3 nucleotides: TGTGCCATCAGTGAGTCCCCGGACAGGCCTTTCTCCTACGAGCAGTACTTC.

The CDR3 loop is CASSRSANTGELFF. The DNA of the CDR3 is TGTGCCAGCAGTAGGTCCGCGAACACCGGGGAGCTGTTTTTT. The chain carries TRBV6-1 and TRBJ2-2; unclear D gene. V lost 5 bases to trimming and J lost 0 bases, with 7 bases between them. Per the germline V gene, CDR1 is MNHNS and CDR2 is SASEGT. This CDR3 has 14 amino acids.

The chain has TRBV5-6 and TRBJ1-2; D may be TRBD1 (6 bases). The germline CDR1 and CDR2 sequences are SGHDT and YYEEEE. This CDR3 is 13 amino acids long. The V gene lost 4 bases and the J gene lost 2 bases, with 9 bases spanning the gap. In DNA form, the CDR3 reads TGTGCCAGCAGCACGGGACAAAACTATGGCTACACCTTC. Translated: CASSTGQNYGYTF.

The V and J genes are TRBV7-9 and TRBJ1-1; no reliable D call. The CDR3 sequence is 13 residues long. The germline CDR1 and CDR2 sequences are SEHNR and FQNEAQ (reference sequence). V gave up 2 bases and J gave up 5 bases, with 9 bases separating them. This chain's CDR3 is CASSLKGGTEAFF. CDR3 DNA: TGTGCCAGCAGCTTAAAGGGTGGGACTGAAGCTTTCTTT.

This clone was seen once. V and J are TRBV5-1 and TRBJ1-6; 7 nucleotides agree with TRBD1. Losses at the gene ends were 3 bases for V and 10 bases for J; bases not matched to a gene: 13. CDR1 SGHRS and CDR2 YFSETQ come from the germline V gene. CDR3 length equals 16 residues. CDR3 amino acids: CASSYSTGTVRSPLHF. Here the CDR3 DNA reads TGCGCCAGCAGCTACTCCACCGGGACAGTTCGATCACCCCTCCACTTT.

This clone was counted only a few times. The CDR3 DNA follows: TGTGCCAGCAGCCGAACTAGCGGGGGGTTCCACGAGCAGTACTTC. The encoded protein is CASSRTSGGFHEQYF. This chain joins TRBV11-2 and TRBJ2-7, with 12 bases lining up with TRBD2. From germline, CDR1 is SGHAT and CDR2 FQNNGV. This CDR3 is 15 amino acids long. V lost 5 bases and J lost 5; bases outside the gene matches: 7. The complete variable domain, with remaining parts taken from reference TRBV11-2 and TRBJ2-7, reads EAGVAQSPRYKIIEKRQSVAFWCNPISGHATLYWYQQILGQGPKLLIQFQNNGVVDDSQLPKDRFSAERLKGVDSTLKIQPAKLEDSAVYLCASSRTSGGFHEQYFGPGTRLTVT.

This chain joins TRBV5-1 and TRBJ2-2; D gene unclear. CDR1 is SGHRS and CDR2 is YFSETQ in the germline V gene. The CDR3 has 15 amino acids. Between the trimmed V and J ends, which lost 0 bases and 1 base, there was a span of 7 bases. CDR3 sequence: CASSLANGNTGELFF. CDR3 nucleotide sequence: TGCGCCAGCAGCTTGGCCAATGGGAACACCGGGGAGCTGTTTTTT. The full variable domain, with the rest looked up from reference TRBV5-1 and TRBJ2-2, is KAGVTQTPRYLIKTRGQQVTLSCSPISGHRSVSWYQQTPGQGLQFLFEYFSETQRNKGNFPGRFSGRQFSNSRSEMNVSTLELGDSALYLCASSLANGNTGELFFGEGSRLTVL.

V and J are TRBV5-5 and TRBJ1-2; no firm D call. V lost 0 bases, J lost 4 bases, and 10 bases lay in between. CDR1 and CDR2 (germline): SGHKS, YYEKEE (reference sequence). The CDR3 is 14 residues long. CDR3 protein: CASSLGQKIYGYTF. The CDR3 DNA reads TGTGCCAGCAGCTTGGGTCAGAAGATCTATGGCTACACCTTC.

The V gene is TRBV15, the J gene TRBJ2-5, with D maybe TRBD1 (6 bases). Germline V gives CDR1 LNHNV, CDR2 YYDKDF (reference sequence). The CDR3 is 14 amino acids. V was trimmed by 0 bases and J by 3 bases, leaving 8 bases between them. CDR3 DNA: TGTGCCACCAGCAGAGATCGGACAGAAGAGACCCAGTACTTC. Amino acids: CATSRDRTEETQYF.

This sequence joins TRBV5-1 and TRBJ1-4, with TRBD1 matching 8 bases. The CDR3 is made up of 18 amino acids. Unmatched junction bases numbered 11, after V lost 4 bases and J lost 0 bases. Per germline, CDR1 SGHRS and CDR2 YFSETQ. As DNA, the CDR3 is TGCGCCAGCAGCCCAGGACAGGGAAACACCGCAACTAATGAAAAACTGTTTTTT. The encoded protein is CASSPGQGNTATNEKLFF.

The chain employs TRBV4-1 and TRBJ2-1; D call uncertain. This CDR3 region has 13 residues. V lost 1 base and J 7 bases, leaving 8 bases between the germline ends. Germline values: CDR1 MGHRA, CDR2 YSYEKL. CDR3 DNA sequence: TGCGCCAGCAGCCAAGCCGGGCAGAATGAGCAGTTCTTC. Encoded protein: CASSQAGQNEQFF.